This TCR beta chain was identified in a study of technical replicates of blood from four donors. V was shortened by 1 base and J by 0 bases, with 11 bases between the two germline ends. The CDR3 is 15 amino acids. The V gene's germline CDR1 is SGHDT and CDR2 YYEEEE. Method: immunoSEQ multiplex PCR; TCRdb's copy keeps in-frame clones and lacks some. The sample consists of around 57,000 clones, more than 95% of them appearing once. This receptor was identified in a human donor in good health. This chain uses TRBV5-6 with TRBJ2-7; tentative D call: TRBD2 (6 bases). Sequenced material: T cells isolated from PBMCs. In DNA form, the CDR3 reads TGTGCCAGCAGCTTGATCCGGGGGAACTCCTACGAGCAGTACTTC. Its translation: CASSLIRGNSYEQYF.